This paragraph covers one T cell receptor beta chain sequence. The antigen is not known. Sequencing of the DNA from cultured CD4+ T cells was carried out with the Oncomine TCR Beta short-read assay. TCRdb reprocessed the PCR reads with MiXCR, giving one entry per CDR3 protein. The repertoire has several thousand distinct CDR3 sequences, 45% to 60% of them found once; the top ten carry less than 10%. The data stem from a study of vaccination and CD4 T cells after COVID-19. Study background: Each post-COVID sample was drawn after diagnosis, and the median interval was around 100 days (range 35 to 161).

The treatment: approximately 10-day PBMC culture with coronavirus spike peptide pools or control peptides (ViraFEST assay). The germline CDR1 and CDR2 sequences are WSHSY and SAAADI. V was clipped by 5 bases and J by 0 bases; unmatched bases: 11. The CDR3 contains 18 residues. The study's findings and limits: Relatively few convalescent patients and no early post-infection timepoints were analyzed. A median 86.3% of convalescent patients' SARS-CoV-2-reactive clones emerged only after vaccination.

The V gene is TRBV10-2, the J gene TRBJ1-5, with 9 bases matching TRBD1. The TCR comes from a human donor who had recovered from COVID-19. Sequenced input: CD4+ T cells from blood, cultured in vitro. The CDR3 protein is CASSLDRGGFYSNQPQHF. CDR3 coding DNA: TGCGCCAGCAGTTTGGACAGGGGAGGGTTTTATAGCAATCAGCCCCAGCATTTT.